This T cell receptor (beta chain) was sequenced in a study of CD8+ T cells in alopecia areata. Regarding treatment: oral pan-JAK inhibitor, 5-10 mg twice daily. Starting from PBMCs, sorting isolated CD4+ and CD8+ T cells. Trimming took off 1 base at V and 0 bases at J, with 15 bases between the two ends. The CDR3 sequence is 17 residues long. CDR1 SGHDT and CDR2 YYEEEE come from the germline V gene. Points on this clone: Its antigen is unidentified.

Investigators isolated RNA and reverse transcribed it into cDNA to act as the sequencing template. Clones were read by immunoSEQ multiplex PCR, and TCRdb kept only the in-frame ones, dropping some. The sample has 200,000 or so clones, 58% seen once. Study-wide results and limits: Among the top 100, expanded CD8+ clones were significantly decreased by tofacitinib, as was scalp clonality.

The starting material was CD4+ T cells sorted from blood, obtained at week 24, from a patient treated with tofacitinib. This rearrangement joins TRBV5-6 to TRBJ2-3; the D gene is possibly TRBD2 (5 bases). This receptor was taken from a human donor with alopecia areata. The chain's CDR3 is CASSLLSLRLSTDTQYF. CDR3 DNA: TGTGCCAGCAGCTTGCTGTCCTTACGACTAAGCACAGATACGCAGTATTTT.